This T cell receptor (beta chain) was recorded in a study of cytomegalovirus exposure and HLA in healthy donors. Study summary: Within the Caucasian-associated ancestry cluster were around 80% of the approximately 370 genotyped donors.

The primer mix had 60 Vbeta and 13 Jbeta primers. Profiled with immunoSEQ multiplex PCR; TCRdb holds only in-frame clones, not every one. The sample yields 120,000 or so clones, roughly 80% seen once. This clonotype was sampled from a woman aged 40 to 55 in good health and CMV-seronegative. The specimen sequenced was PBMCs.

The CDR3 sequence is CASRTGMNTEAFF. The CDR3 region has the DNA TGTGCCAGCAGAACAGGAATGAACACTGAAGCTTTCTTT. This chain links TRBV6-1 with TRBJ1-1, with D tentatively TRBD1 (5 bases). The V end lost 6 bases, the J end lost 0 bases, and 8 bases lay between the germline ends. Germline V gene data show CDR1 as MNHNS and CDR2 as SASEGT. There are 13 residues in the CDR3.